This is a list of T cell receptor beta chains from one sample in a study of T cell clonotyping in hematopoietic cell transplantation. Profiling relied on immunoSEQ multiplex PCR, and the TCRdb table lists in-frame clones only, not all of them. The top ten hold around 4.2% of the sample, which has 15,000 or so clones, around 97% seen once. The specimen was peripheral blood mononuclear cells, collected 30 days after allogeneic stem cell transplant. All receptors derive from a female patient in her fifties or sixties who had an allogeneic stem cell transplant from an unrelated donor, so T cells may come from the graft donor. Some clones in this sample may be carry-over from other donors' samples. Both conserved end residues are part of each CDR3. D genes are given only for firm matches. Clone size, where shown, is once, few, many, or a class for clones that have expanded.

D	size	V	J	DNA	CDR3
-	once	TRBV5-8	TRBJ1-4	TGTGCCAGCAGCTTGTGGGCAGGGAAGGACGGTGAAAAACTGTTTTTT	CASSLWAGKDGEKLFF
-	-	TRBV29-1	TRBJ1-2	TGCAGCGTTGAAGCCAAACAGGGTACGATCTATGGCTACACCTTC	CSVEAKQGTIYGYTF
TRBD2	-	TRBV30	TRBJ2-5	TGTGCCTGGAGCGCCGGGACTAGAGGTGCGGAGACCCAGTACTTC	CAWSAGTRGAETQYF
-	-	TRBV27	TRBJ2-7	TGTGCCAGCAGTGAGGGACTGAGCTACGAGCAGTACTTC	CASSEGLSYEQYF
-	-	TRBV6-5	TRBJ2-1	TGTGCCAGCAGTTACGATTGGGGTTTAAGTGAGCAGTTCTTC	CASSYDWGLSEQFF
TRBD1	-	TRBV27	TRBJ1-6	TGTGCCAGCAGTGGGGACAGGGGGTATAATTCACCCCTCCACTTT	CASSGDRGYNSPLHF
-	-	TRBV4-1	TRBJ2-7	TGCGCCAGCAGTTCGGGCGGGCGGGGGCGCTGGGAGCAGTACTTC	CASSSGGRGRWEQYF
-	-	TRBV9	TRBJ1-2	TGTGCCAGCAGCGACGGTGGAGGGGCGAACTATGGCTACACCTTC	CASSDGGGANYGYTF
-	-	TRBV7-8	TRBJ1-1	TGTGCCAGCAGCTTGTCAGGGATCTCAGGCACTGAAGCTTTCTTT	CASSLSGISGTEAFF
-	-	TRBV14	TRBJ1-1	TGTGCCAGCAGCTCTGGACGGCGGAGAACTGAAGCTTTCTTT	CASSSGRRRTEAFF
-	-	TRBV2	TRBJ2-7	TGTGCCAGCAGGTCTTTTGCGGCGCCCTACGAGCAGTACTTC	CASRSFAAPYEQYF
-	-	TRBV6-6	TRBJ1-6	TGTGCCAGCAGTTACTCTACAGATATCAGTTCACCCCTCCACTTT	CASSYSTDISSPLHF
TRBD2	once	TRBV9	TRBJ2-1	TGTGCCAGCAGCGTATTATCGGGAGGCGGCAATGAGCAGTTCTTC	CASSVLSGGGNEQFF
-	once	TRBV27	TRBJ1-2	TGTGCCAGCAGTCTCGGACAGTGGTATGGCTACACCTTC	CASSLGQWYGYTF
-	once	TRBV7-7	TRBJ2-2	TGTGCTAGCAGCCACGCGGGGACCGGGGAGCTGTTTTTT	CASSHAGTGELFF
TRBD1	-	TRBV30	TRBJ2-1	TGTGCCTGGAGTCAAGGGGGCGGTCGGTGGAATGAGCAGTTCTTC	CAWSQGGGRWNEQFF
-	once	TRBV30	TRBJ1-2	TGTGCCTGGAGTGTGGGGATTGAGGACTATGGCTACACCTTC	CAWSVGIEDYGYTF
-	-	TRBV5-6	TRBJ1-2	TGTGCCAGCAGCTTGGTGGGAGCAGCCTATGGCTACACCTTC	CASSLVGAAYGYTF
-	-	TRBV7-2	TRBJ2-2	TGTGCCAGCAGCTTCCCCGGGACTTACACCGGGGAGCTGTTTTTT	CASSFPGTYTGELFF
-	-	TRBV11-2	TRBJ1-1	TGTGCCAGCAGCTTTGGGCAGGGGAAACCTGAAGCTTTCTTT	CASSFGQGKPEAFF
-	-	TRBV2	TRBJ2-7	TGTGCCAGCACCACCCTGGGTAGGGGGTACGAGCAGTACTTC	CASTTLGRGYEQYF
TRBD2	-	TRBV6-1	TRBJ2-1	TGTGCCAGCAGTGAACTAGCGGGCTCCTACAATGAGCAGTTCTTC	CASSELAGSYNEQFF
-	-	TRBV19	TRBJ1-2	TGTGCCAGTAGTATAGGTCGGTCGCCGTATGGCTACACCTTC	CASSIGRSPYGYTF
TRBD2	-	TRBV5-6	TRBJ2-7	TGTGCCAGCAGCTCCGGACTAGCGGGGGCCTCCTACGAGCAGTACTTC	CASSSGLAGASYEQYF
-	-	TRBV6-5	TRBJ1-2	TGTGCCAGCAGCCCGCGCTTAAGGGGGGGCTACACCTTC	CASSPRLRGGYTF
-	-	TRBV30	TRBJ1-2	TGTGCCTGGGGACTTCTCTATGGCTACACCTTC	CAWGLLYGYTF
-	-	TRBV15	TRBJ1-1	TGTGCCACCAGCAGGGTCGGCACTGAAGCTTTCTTT	CATSRVGTEAFF
TRBD1	-	TRBV6-5	TRBJ2-7	TGTGCCAGCAGTTACTATCCGGGACAGGGCTACGAGCAGTACTTC	CASSYYPGQGYEQYF
-	-	TRBV5-1	TRBJ1-1	TGCGCCAGCAGCTTGGGCCGGGGGAGTTTAAACACTGAAGCTTTCTTT	CASSLGRGSLNTEAFF
TRBD2	-	TRBV4-1	TRBJ2-2	TGCGCCAGCAGACCTAGCGGGGGCCTCCTCACCGGGGAGCTGTTTTTT	CASRPSGGLLTGELFF
-	once	TRBV30	TRBJ2-7	TGTGCCTGGAGTGTAGGGGGAACCAGCTCCTACGAGCAGTACTTC	CAWSVGGTSSYEQYF
TRBD1	-	TRBV29-1	TRBJ1-6	TGCAGCGTTGCTTGGGACAGGAATAATTCACCCCTCCACTTT	CSVAWDRNNSPLHF
-	once	TRBV19	TRBJ1-1	TGTGCCAGTAGTATAGTTCGGCAGGCGAACACTGAAGCTTTCTTT	CASSIVRQANTEAFF
TRBD1	-	TRBV7-6	TRBJ1-2	TGTGCCAGCAGCTCCGTTTTGGCCAGAACCAGGGGGCCAAACTATGGCTACACCTTC	CASSSVLARTRGPNYGYTF
TRBD2	-	TRBV14	TRBJ2-7	TGTGCCAGCAGCCCCCAGCGGGGGGCAAGCGAGCAGTACTTC	CASSPQRGASEQYF
-	-	TRBV6-1	TRBJ1-5	TGTGCCAGCTCTGGTGCAGCGGCCCAGCCCCAGCATTTT	CASSGAAAQPQHF
-	-	TRBV2	TRBJ1-2	TGTGCCAGCAGTGAGCTCATGGGGGGCTATGGCTACACCTTC	CASSELMGGYGYTF
TRBD1	-	TRBV6-6	TRBJ1-1	TGTGCCAGCATCCATCTTCTGGACAGGCCCACTGAAGCTTTCTTT	CASIHLLDRPTEAFF
-	-	TRBV12-5	TRBJ1-1	TGTGCTAGTGGTTTGCGGAACACTGAAGCTTTCTTT	CASGLRNTEAFF
-	once	TRBV30	TRBJ2-5	TGTGCCTGGAGTAGCAGAGAGACCCAGTACTTC	CAWSSRETQYF
-	-	TRBV5-1	TRBJ1-6	TGCGCCAGCAGCTTGGTCGGCGGGTTTGGCTCGACGAATTCACCCCTCCACTTT	CASSLVGGFGSTNSPLHF
TRBD1	-	TRBV6-1	TRBJ2-7	TGTGCCAGCAGTGGACAACCATCCTTAGGGACAGGGGTCTACGAGCAGTACTTC	CASSGQPSLGTGVYEQYF
TRBD1	-	TRBV6-5	TRBJ2-1	TGTGCCAGCAGGACAGGGTACAATGAGCAGTTCTTC	CASRTGYNEQFF
-	-	TRBV5-4	TRBJ2-7	TGTGCCAGCAGCTTGGGAGCAGTCCTAACCTACGAGCAGTACTTC	CASSLGAVLTYEQYF
-	-	TRBV19	TRBJ1-3	TGTGCCAGCAGGGCGGTCAGCGGAAACACCATATATTTT	CASRAVSGNTIYF
TRBD1	-	TRBV6-1	TRBJ2-2	TGTGCCAACGGACAGGGTGTAACCGGGGAGCTGTTTTTT	CANGQGVTGELFF
-	-	TRBV4-1	TRBJ1-5	TGCGCCAGCAGCCAAGGTTTAGGAAGGGAGCGGGGAGGAAATAGCAATCAGCCCCAGCATTTT	CASSQGLGRERGGNSNQPQHF
TRBD1	-	TRBV6-5	TRBJ2-7	TGTGCCAGCAGTTGGGGGACAGGTTCCACATACGAGCAGTACTTC	CASSWGTGSTYEQYF
TRBD2	-	TRBV10-3	TRBJ2-5	TGTGCCATCAGTGATTTTGGGCGGGGGGCAGTAAAGACCCAGTACTTC	CAISDFGRGAVKTQYF
TRBD1	-	TRBV11-2	TRBJ2-7	TGTGCCAGCACCCGGGACAGGGCTTCCTACGAGCAGTACTTC	CASTRDRASYEQYF
-	-	TRBV6-1	TRBJ2-7	TGTGCCAGTTACACAGAAATTTACGAGCAGTACTTC	CASYTEIYEQYF
-	-	TRBV4-1	TRBJ2-1	TGCGCCAGCAGCCTCGAGGGGCCGGGGGCCTACGACAATGAGCAGTTCTTC	CASSLEGPGAYDNEQFF
TRBD1	-	TRBV11-2	TRBJ2-1	TGTGCCAGCAGCTTTAGGGGGACAGGGGTGGATGAGCAGTTCTTC	CASSFRGTGVDEQFF
TRBD2	once	TRBV29-1	TRBJ2-5	TGCAGCGTCGCCGCCAGCGGGGCCCAAGAGACCCAGTACTTC	CSVAASGAQETQYF
-	-	TRBV11-2	TRBJ1-4	TGTGCCAGCAGCTTACGAGGACAACGAAATGAAAAACTGTTTTTT	CASSLRGQRNEKLFF
-	-	TRBV19	TRBJ1-2	TGTGCCAGTAGGGAAGAAGGGGACTATGGCTACACCTTC	CASREEGDYGYTF
TRBD1	-	TRBV29-1	TRBJ2-2	TGCAGCGTTGTAATGACAGGGGCCGGGGAGCTGTTTTTT	CSVVMTGAGELFF
TRBD1	-	TRBV4-1	TRBJ1-5	TGCGCCACCTCGACAGGGTATAGCAATCAGCCCCAGCATTTT	CATSTGYSNQPQHF